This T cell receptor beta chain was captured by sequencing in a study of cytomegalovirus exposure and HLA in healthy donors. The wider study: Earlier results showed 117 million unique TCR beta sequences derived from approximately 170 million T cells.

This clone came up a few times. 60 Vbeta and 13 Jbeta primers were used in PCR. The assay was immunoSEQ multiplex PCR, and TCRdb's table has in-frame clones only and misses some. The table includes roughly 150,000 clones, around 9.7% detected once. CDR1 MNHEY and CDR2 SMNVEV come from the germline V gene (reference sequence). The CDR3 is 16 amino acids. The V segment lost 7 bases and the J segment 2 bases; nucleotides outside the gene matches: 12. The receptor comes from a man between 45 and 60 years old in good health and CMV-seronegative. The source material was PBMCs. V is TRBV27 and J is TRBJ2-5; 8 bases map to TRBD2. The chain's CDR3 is CASIPAGGNPQETQYF. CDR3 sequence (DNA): TGTGCCAGCATCCCGGCGGGAGGAAACCCGCAAGAGACCCAGTACTTC.